This TCR beta chain was captured in a study of vaccination effects on CD4 cells after COVID-19. The CDR3 spans 14 residues. From germline, CDR1 is SGHNT and CDR2 YYREEE (reference sequence). Trimming left V 4 bases short and J 0 bases short, with 10 bases between. Here immunoSEQ multiplex PCR was the method, and the copy in TCRdb shows in-frame clones only, minus some. This repertoire shows around 50,000 clones, around 70% found once; its top ten account for about 5.4%. Worth noting for this clone: Antigen: not known.

On roughly day 10 of culture, CD4+ T cells were separated out. A PCR test confirmed that the person had SARS-CoV-2 infection between March and December 2020. All participants had two doses of either the BNT162b2 or mRNA-1273 vaccine. This material consisted of CD4+ T cells from PBMCs cultured without peptide, taken after COVID-19 vaccination. The sequence was obtained from a human donor who had a prior SARS-CoV-2 infection. The chain couples TRBV5-4 to TRBJ1-1, with D unresolved. CDR3 residues: CASSPTDMNTEAFF. CDR3 in DNA: TGTGCCAGCAGCCCGACGGATATGAACACTGAAGCTTTCTTT. Filled out from reference TRBV5-4 and TRBJ1-1, the complete variable domain reads ETGVTQSPTHLIKTRGQQVTLRCSSQSGHNTVSWYQQALGQGPQFIFQYYREEENGRGNFPPRFSGLQFPNYSSELNVNALELDDSALYLCASSPTDMNTEAFFGQGTRLTVV.